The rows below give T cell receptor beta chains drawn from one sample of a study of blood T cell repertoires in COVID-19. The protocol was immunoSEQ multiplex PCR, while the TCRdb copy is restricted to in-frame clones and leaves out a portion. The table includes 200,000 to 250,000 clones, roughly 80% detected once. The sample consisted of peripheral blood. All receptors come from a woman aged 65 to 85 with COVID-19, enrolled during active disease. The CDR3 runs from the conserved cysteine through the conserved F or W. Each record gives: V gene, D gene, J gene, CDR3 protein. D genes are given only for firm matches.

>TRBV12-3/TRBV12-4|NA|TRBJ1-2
CASRYDRNYGYTF
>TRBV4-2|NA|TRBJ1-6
CASSTQPWRGRSSYNSPLHF
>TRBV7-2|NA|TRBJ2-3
CASSLSSGHTQYF
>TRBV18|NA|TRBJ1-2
CASSPSQGNYGYTF
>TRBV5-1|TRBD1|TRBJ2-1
CASSSQPPNRGQFHEQFF
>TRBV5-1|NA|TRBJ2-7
CASSLGGMYEQYF
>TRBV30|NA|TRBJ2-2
CAWSVRSQAPTGELFF
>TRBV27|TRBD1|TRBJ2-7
CASSPQRGLNYEQYF
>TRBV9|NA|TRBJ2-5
CASSGNGQGYETQYF
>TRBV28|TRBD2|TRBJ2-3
CASSPSGTSGSYTDTQYF
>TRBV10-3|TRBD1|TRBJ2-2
CAISERQGNTGELFF
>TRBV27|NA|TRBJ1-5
CASSLPGAGKPQHF
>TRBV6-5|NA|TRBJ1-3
CASSGGPSGNTIYF
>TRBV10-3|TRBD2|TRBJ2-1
CAISGGRDNEQFF
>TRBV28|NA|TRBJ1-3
CASARTLGNTIYF
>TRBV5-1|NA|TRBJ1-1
CASSPMTVVNTEAFF
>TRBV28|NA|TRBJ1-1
CASGDGGGRNTEAFF
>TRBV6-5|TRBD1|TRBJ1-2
CASKGTGNYGYTF
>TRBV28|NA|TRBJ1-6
CASSPGDQRRRNSPLHF
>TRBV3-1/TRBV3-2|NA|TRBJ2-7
CASSQSRSEQYF
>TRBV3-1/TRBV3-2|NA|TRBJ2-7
CASSQGGSLEQYF
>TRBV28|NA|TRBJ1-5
CASRGARAGTTIYSNQPQHF
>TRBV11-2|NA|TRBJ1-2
CASSLENSYGYTF
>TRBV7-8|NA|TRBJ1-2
CASSFQGKYGYTF
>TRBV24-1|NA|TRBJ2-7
CQCSEFYEQYF
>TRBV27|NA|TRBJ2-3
CASKYRGTDTQYF
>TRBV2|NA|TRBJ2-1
CASSIYNEQFF
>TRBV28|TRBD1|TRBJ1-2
CASTIPGTDNFIYGYTF
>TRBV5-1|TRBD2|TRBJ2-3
CASRRAGGTDTQYF
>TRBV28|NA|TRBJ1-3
CASSVTAGNTIYF
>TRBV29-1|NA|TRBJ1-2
CSVEDADSVGYTF
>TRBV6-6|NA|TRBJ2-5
CASAREKVSKETQYF
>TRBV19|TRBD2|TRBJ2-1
CASSTRSRTSLSYNEQFF
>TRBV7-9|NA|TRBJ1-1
CASSSQGGEAFF
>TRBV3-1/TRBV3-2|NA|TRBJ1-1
CASPLSGFEAFF
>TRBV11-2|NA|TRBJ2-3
CASSLRPRAGSLHDTQYF
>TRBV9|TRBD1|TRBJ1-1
CASSPDRGYTEAFF
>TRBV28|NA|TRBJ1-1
CASFINLQAEAFF
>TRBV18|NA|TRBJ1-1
CASSPLEGNTEAFF
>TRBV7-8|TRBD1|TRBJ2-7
CASSWDRGFYEQYF
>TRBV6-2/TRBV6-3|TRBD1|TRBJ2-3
CASSDRQGGTDTQYF
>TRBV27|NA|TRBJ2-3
CASSQVRSGWGADTQYF
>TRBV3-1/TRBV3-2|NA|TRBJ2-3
CASSQELASTDTQYF
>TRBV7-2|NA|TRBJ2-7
CASSAMRGYEQYF
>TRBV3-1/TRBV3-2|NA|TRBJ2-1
CASSQRRDSYNEQFF